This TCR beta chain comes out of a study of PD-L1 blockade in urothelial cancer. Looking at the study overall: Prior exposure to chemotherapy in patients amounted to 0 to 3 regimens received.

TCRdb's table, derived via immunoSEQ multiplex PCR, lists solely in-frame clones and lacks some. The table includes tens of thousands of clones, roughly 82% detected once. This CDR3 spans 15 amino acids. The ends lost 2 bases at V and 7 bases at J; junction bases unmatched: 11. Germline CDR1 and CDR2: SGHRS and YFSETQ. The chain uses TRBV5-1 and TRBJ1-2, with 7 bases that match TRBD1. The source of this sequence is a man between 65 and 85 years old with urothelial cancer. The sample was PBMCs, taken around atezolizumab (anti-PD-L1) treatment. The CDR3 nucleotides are TGCGCCAGCAGCTTAGTGACTGAGGGGGCAGGTGGCTACACCTTC. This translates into CASSLVTEGAGGYTF.